The rows below give T cell receptor beta chains drawn from one sample of a study of vaccination effects on CD4 cells after COVID-19. For these TCRs, the target antigens are not known. Sequencing used immunoSEQ multiplex PCR; TCRdb keeps in-frame clones, though not all of them. Here the sample spans over 7,500 clones, about four fifths being singletons. Sequencing was performed on CD4+ T cells from PBMCs cultured with HCoV-229E spike peptides, taken before COVID-19 vaccination. These receptors all come from a human donor who received a COVID-19 vaccine. Each CDR3 is given with its conserved first and last residue. A D gene is named only where the DNA matches it firmly. Clone size is stated in some rows and not others, as once, few, many or a class when expanded.

size	J	D	V	DNA	CDR3
once	TRBJ2-7	-	TRBV27	TGTGCCAGCATGTCGGGGATTGGGTACGAGCAGTACTTC	CASMSGIGYEQYF
-	TRBJ1-2	-	TRBV25-1	TGTGCCAGCAGTGAATCGATCCAGGGCGCGGGGGGCTACACCTTC	CASSESIQGAGGYTF
few	TRBJ1-6	-	TRBV4-2	TGTGCCAGCAGCCGAGAAAATTCACCCCTCCACTTT	CASSRENSPLHF
few	TRBJ1-5	-	TRBV6-5	TGTGCCAGCAGTCCACAGGCTCATCAGCCCCAGCATTTT	CASSPQAHQPQHF
-	TRBJ1-5	-	TRBV6-5	TGTGCCAGCAGCGCGGGAGCTAGCAATCAGCCCCAGCATTTT	CASSAGASNQPQHF
-	TRBJ2-4	-	TRBV19	TGTGCCAGTAGTATCCCCCCTGAAGCACTTCACTTC	CASSIPPEALHF
-	TRBJ2-7	TRBD2	TRBV3-1/TRBV3-2	TGTGCCAGCAGCCCCGGGACTAGTTTCCCCTACGAGCAGTACTTC	CASSPGTSFPYEQYF
-	TRBJ1-5	-	TRBV2	TGTGCCAGTAGAGACAGCACCTATAGCAATCAGCCCCAGCATTTT	CASRDSTYSNQPQHF
-	TRBJ1-5	-	TRBV29-1	TGCAGCGTTAACAGGGAACGGGATAGCAATCAGCCCCAGCATTTT	CSVNRERDSNQPQHF
-	TRBJ1-1	-	TRBV27	TGTGCCAGCAGTTCCCGACCAGGAGGGAACACTGAAGCTTTCTTT	CASSSRPGGNTEAFF
-	TRBJ1-3	-	TRBV4-1	TGCGCCAGCAGCCGAGGAGGGGTTGTTGGCACTGGAAACACCATATATTTT	CASSRGGVVGTGNTIYF
-	TRBJ1-6	-	TRBV9	TGTGCCAGCAGCGTAGCGTCTGGGGAGCCCGCGGGTAATTCACCCCTCCACTTT	CASSVASGEPAGNSPLHF
-	TRBJ2-3	-	TRBV6-5	TGTGCCAGCAGCTGGGCAGGGGGCACAGATACGCAGTATTTT	CASSWAGGTDTQYF
-	TRBJ1-2	-	TRBV28	TGTGCCAGCAGTTCTCCCCCAATACTGGCTAACTATGGCTACACCTTC	CASSSPPILANYGYTF
-	TRBJ2-3	-	TRBV21-1	TGTGCCAGCAGCATACCGGGACAGGCCACAGATACGCAGTATTTT	CASSIPGQATDTQYF
-	TRBJ1-1	TRBD1	TRBV6-6	TGTGCCAGCAGGGACAGGGCGCAAGGGGACACTGAAGCTTTCTTT	CASRDRAQGDTEAFF
-	TRBJ2-3	-	TRBV7-7	TGTGCCAGCAGCCCACAAGGGGGAGATACGCAGTATTTT	CASSPQGGDTQYF
-	TRBJ2-5	TRBD2	TRBV30	TGTGCCTGGAGTCAAAGCGGGACTACCCAGTACTTC	CAWSQSGTTQYF
-	TRBJ2-7	-	TRBV5-1	TGCGCCAGCAGCTTGGCCTTATTTCCGACCTACGAGCAGTACTTC	CASSLALFPTYEQYF
-	TRBJ1-1	-	TRBV3-1/TRBV3-2	TGTGCCAGCAGCCAAGGTTCCGGGGGCGGGTCTTTCTTT	CASSQGSGGGSFF
once	TRBJ2-2	TRBD1	TRBV7-2	TGTGCCAGCAGCCCACAGACAGGGGGTACCGGGGAGCTGTTTTTT	CASSPQTGGTGELFF
-	TRBJ2-2	TRBD2	TRBV18	TGTGCCAGCTCACCCAGCGGGAGGAGGAACACCGGGGAGCTGTTTTTT	CASSPSGRRNTGELFF
-	TRBJ2-3	TRBD2	TRBV4-1	TGCGCCAGCAGCCTTATAGCGGGAGGGCCAGATACGCAGTATTTT	CASSLIAGGPDTQYF
-	TRBJ1-1	-	TRBV6-5	TGTGCCAGCAGTTACAGGGTTGGGTTAACTGAAGCTTTCTTT	CASSYRVGLTEAFF
-	TRBJ1-4	-	TRBV12-3/TRBV12-4	TGTGCCAGCCGTAATAAGGGTTATGAAAAACTGTTTTTT	CASRNKGYEKLFF
once	TRBJ1-1	TRBD1	TRBV3-1/TRBV3-2	TGTGCCAGCAGCCAACAGGGGGACGCTGAAGCTTTCTTT	CASSQQGDAEAFF
-	TRBJ1-2	-	TRBV10-3	TGTGCCATCAGTGAGTCCGAGACCGTTACCTATGGCTACACCTTC	CAISESETVTYGYTF
-	TRBJ2-2	TRBD1	TRBV7-9	TGTGCCAGCAACCCGGGACAGGGGATACGGGGCGGGGAGCTGTTTTTT	CASNPGQGIRGGELFF
-	TRBJ2-7	-	TRBV6-5	TGTGCCAGCATCCCCTCTCCCGATTCCTACGTGCAGTACTTC	CASIPSPDSYVQYF
few	TRBJ2-7	TRBD1	TRBV11-2	TGTGCCAGCAGCTTAGCGGGACAGGATCGGCAGTACTTC	CASSLAGQDRQYF
-	TRBJ2-5	TRBD1	TRBV11-1	TGTGCCAGCAGCAAAATCAGGGGGCAAGAGACCCAGTACTTC	CASSKIRGQETQYF
-	TRBJ1-2	-	TRBV11-1	TGTGCCAGCAGCTTATCGGACAGCTATGGCTACACCTTC	CASSLSDSYGYTF
-	TRBJ1-4	-	TRBV18	TGTGCCAGCTCACCCGGAAGGGAAGGTTCAACTAATGAAAAACTGTTTTTT	CASSPGREGSTNEKLFF
-	TRBJ1-5	-	TRBV3-1/TRBV3-2	TGTGCCAGCAGCCAAACTCTTCGGACATCCAATCAGCCCCAGCATTTT	CASSQTLRTSNQPQHF
-	TRBJ2-5	TRBD2	TRBV9	TGTGCCAGCAGCGTAACTAGCGGGGGAGAGACCCAGTACTTC	CASSVTSGGETQYF
few	TRBJ1-2	-	TRBV3-1/TRBV3-2	TGTGCCAGCAGCCTTCACCAGGGAGACGGGAATGGCTACACCTTC	CASSLHQGDGNGYTF
-	TRBJ1-1	-	TRBV19	TGTGCCAGTAGTATAGGCGGACGGGCTGAAGCTTTCTTT	CASSIGGRAEAFF
-	TRBJ1-2	-	TRBV5-1	TGCGCCAGCAGCTCGTATGACAGCTTCTATGGCTACACCTTC	CASSSYDSFYGYTF
-	TRBJ2-5	TRBD2	TRBV11-2	TGTGCCAGCAGCTTGGGGGGGCAAGAGACCCAGTACTTC	CASSLGGQETQYF
-	TRBJ2-1	TRBD2	TRBV9	TGTGCCAGCAGCGTAGACCCTAGCGGGGGGATTTACAATGAGCAGTTCTTC	CASSVDPSGGIYNEQFF
-	TRBJ2-5	-	TRBV14	TGTGCCAGCAGCCAAGATCTGGTAAGCTCCTCCCGCGGCGGTCAAGAGACCCAGTACTTC	CASSQDLVSSSRGGQETQYF
few	TRBJ1-2	TRBD1	TRBV7-6	TGTGCCAGCAGCTTAGGACAGGGAGGGAACTATGGCTACACCTTC	CASSLGQGGNYGYTF
-	TRBJ1-4	-	TRBV30	TGTGCCTGGAGTAGAGGGTCTAATGAAAAACTGTTTTTT	CAWSRGSNEKLFF
-	TRBJ1-3	TRBD1	TRBV5-7	TGTGCCAGCAGCCACTTTTCGGGACAGGGAGGAAACACCATATATTTT	CASSHFSGQGGNTIYF
-	TRBJ2-5	-	TRBV18	TGTGCCAGCTCACCACCTAGCGGGACCCAGTACTTC	CASSPPSGTQYF
-	TRBJ2-7	-	TRBV11-3	TGTGCCAGCAGCCAGTCTAATGTTGGTGAGCAGTACTTC	CASSQSNVGEQYF
-	TRBJ2-3	-	TRBV5-4	TGTGCCAGCAGCTTGATGGCCTCAGATACGCAGTATTTT	CASSLMASDTQYF
-	TRBJ1-6	-	TRBV6-5	TGTGCCAGCGGTCGAACAGGGTATAATTCACCCCTCCACTTT	CASGRTGYNSPLHF
-	TRBJ1-2	-	TRBV6-5	TGTGCCAGCAGTTACGGGTGGGCTAACTATGGCTACACCTTC	CASSYGWANYGYTF
-	TRBJ2-3	TRBD2	TRBV2	TGTGCCAGCAGTAGCGGGGGGACCTACACAGATACGCAGTATTTT	CASSSGGTYTDTQYF
-	TRBJ1-5	TRBD1	TRBV19	TGTGCCAGTACCCTCCGACAGGGTACTAATCAGCCCCAGCATTTT	CASTLRQGTNQPQHF
-	TRBJ2-3	-	TRBV5-1	TGCGCCAGCAGCTTGTCCCGGGACTCTATCCGGGGGTATTTT	CASSLSRDSIRGYF
-	TRBJ1-6	-	TRBV24-1	TGTGCCACCAGTGACCGCCGCCGACGATGGGCTGGAGATCTCCACTTT	CATSDRRRRWAGDLHF
-	TRBJ1-2	TRBD1	TRBV18	TGTGCCAGCTCACCGGGACAGGGGGGCTATGGCTACACCTTC	CASSPGQGGYGYTF
-	TRBJ1-5	-	TRBV5-8	TGTGCCAGCAGCCCTTACAATCAGCCCCAGCATTTT	CASSPYNQPQHF
-	TRBJ2-2	-	TRBV27	TGTGCCACCGGAAAATACACGAACACCGGGGAGCTGTTTTTT	CATGKYTNTGELFF
-	TRBJ1-2	TRBD1	TRBV19	TGTGCCAGTAGTCAGGGGGACGGGAGGAACTATGGCTACACCTTC	CASSQGDGRNYGYTF
once	TRBJ1-3	-	TRBV28	TGTGCCAGCAGTTCAACAGGGCAGGGAAACACCATATATTTT	CASSSTGQGNTIYF
-	TRBJ2-6	-	TRBV5-1	TGCGCCAGCAGCTCCTTAGAAGCTGGGGCCAACGTCCTGACTTTC	CASSSLEAGANVLTF